The clone carrying this T cell receptor beta chain was observed many times. Antigen specificity is unknown. The sample belongs to a study of T-cell reconstitution after alpha-beta-depleted transplantation in children. Whole-study results and caveats: Reportedly, roughly two months post-transplant, alpha-beta T cells arose from several hundred expanded graft clones. A year post-transplant, T-cell counts and diversity derived mostly from newly produced T cells. The study traced high day-60 TCRbeta diversity in some patients to surviving recipient T cells and thymic progenitors.

Preparation of the TCRbeta library was carried out with unique molecular identifiers. Via MiXCR, TCRdb re-called the PCR reads, giving one row per CDR3 protein. The data contain 55,000 to 85,000 distinct CDR3 sequences, about 11% of them singletons. Germline-derived CDR1 and CDR2 are SGHRS and YFSETQ. V gave up 0 bases and J gave up 4 bases, with 11 bases separating them. This CDR3 spans 15 amino acids. The sample in question was PBMCs, obtained before TCRalphabeta/CD19-depleted stem cell transplant. This chain uses TRBV5-1 with TRBJ1-5, with D perhaps TRBD1 (6 bases). The clonotype originates from a boy aged 5-17 years with acute myeloid leukemia, due to receive a stem cell transplant. The CDR3 sequence: CASSLGDIMNQPQHF. CDR3 DNA sequence: TGCGCCAGCAGCTTGGGGGACATAATGAATCAGCCCCAGCATTTT.